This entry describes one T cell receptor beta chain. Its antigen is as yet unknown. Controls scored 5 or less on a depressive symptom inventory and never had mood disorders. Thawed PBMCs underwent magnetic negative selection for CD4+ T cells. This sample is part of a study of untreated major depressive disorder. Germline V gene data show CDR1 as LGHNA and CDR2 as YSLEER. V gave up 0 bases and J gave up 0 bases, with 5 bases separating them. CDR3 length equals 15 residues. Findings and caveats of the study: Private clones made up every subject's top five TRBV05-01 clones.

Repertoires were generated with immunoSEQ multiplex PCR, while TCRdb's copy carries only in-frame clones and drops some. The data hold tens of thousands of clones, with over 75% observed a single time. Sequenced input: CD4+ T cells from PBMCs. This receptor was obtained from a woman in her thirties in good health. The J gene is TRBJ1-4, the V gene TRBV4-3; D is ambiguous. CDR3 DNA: TGCGCCAGCAGCCAAGACAGGTCAACTAATGAAAAACTGTTTTTT. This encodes CASSQDRSTNEKLFF.